This paragraph reports one T cell receptor (beta chain). This specimen belongs to a study of blood T cells in healthy people across ages. A J-beta primer mix and a sample-barcoded 5' primer were used in a second PCR of about 7 to 11 cycles. TCRdb analysed the 5' RACE reads with MiXCR anew, one entry per CDR3 protein. The profile shows about 1 million distinct CDR3 sequences, around 43% of them singletons. This receptor was identified in a woman aged 55-75 years in good health. Sequenced sample: blood.

The CDR3 protein is CASSLYGSPGLAGEETQYF. The CDR3 DNA reads TGTGCCAGCAGTTTATATGGGTCCCCGGGACTAGCGGGAGAAGAGACCCAGTACTTC. This chain links TRBV28 with TRBJ2-7, with 14 bases aligning to TRBD2. The J call is doubtful: the DNA matches TRBJ2-5 better. CDR1 is MDHEN and CDR2 is SYDVKM in the germline V gene. The CDR3 sequence is 19 residues long.